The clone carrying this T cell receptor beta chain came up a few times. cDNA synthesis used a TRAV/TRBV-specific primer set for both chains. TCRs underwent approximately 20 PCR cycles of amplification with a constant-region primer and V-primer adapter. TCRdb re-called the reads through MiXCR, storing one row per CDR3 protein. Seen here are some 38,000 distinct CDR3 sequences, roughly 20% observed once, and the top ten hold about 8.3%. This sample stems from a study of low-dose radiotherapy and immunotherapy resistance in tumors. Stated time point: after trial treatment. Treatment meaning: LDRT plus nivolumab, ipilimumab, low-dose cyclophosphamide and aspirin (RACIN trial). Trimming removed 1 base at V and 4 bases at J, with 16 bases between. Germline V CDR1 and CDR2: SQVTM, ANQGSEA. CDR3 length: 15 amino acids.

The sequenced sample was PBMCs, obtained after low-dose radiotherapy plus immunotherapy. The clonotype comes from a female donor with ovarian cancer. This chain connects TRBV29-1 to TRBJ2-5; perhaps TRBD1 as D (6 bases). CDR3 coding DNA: TGCAGCGTTGAAGCAGGGACACTGCAGGGAGAGACCCAGTACTTC. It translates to CSVEAGTLQGETQYF.